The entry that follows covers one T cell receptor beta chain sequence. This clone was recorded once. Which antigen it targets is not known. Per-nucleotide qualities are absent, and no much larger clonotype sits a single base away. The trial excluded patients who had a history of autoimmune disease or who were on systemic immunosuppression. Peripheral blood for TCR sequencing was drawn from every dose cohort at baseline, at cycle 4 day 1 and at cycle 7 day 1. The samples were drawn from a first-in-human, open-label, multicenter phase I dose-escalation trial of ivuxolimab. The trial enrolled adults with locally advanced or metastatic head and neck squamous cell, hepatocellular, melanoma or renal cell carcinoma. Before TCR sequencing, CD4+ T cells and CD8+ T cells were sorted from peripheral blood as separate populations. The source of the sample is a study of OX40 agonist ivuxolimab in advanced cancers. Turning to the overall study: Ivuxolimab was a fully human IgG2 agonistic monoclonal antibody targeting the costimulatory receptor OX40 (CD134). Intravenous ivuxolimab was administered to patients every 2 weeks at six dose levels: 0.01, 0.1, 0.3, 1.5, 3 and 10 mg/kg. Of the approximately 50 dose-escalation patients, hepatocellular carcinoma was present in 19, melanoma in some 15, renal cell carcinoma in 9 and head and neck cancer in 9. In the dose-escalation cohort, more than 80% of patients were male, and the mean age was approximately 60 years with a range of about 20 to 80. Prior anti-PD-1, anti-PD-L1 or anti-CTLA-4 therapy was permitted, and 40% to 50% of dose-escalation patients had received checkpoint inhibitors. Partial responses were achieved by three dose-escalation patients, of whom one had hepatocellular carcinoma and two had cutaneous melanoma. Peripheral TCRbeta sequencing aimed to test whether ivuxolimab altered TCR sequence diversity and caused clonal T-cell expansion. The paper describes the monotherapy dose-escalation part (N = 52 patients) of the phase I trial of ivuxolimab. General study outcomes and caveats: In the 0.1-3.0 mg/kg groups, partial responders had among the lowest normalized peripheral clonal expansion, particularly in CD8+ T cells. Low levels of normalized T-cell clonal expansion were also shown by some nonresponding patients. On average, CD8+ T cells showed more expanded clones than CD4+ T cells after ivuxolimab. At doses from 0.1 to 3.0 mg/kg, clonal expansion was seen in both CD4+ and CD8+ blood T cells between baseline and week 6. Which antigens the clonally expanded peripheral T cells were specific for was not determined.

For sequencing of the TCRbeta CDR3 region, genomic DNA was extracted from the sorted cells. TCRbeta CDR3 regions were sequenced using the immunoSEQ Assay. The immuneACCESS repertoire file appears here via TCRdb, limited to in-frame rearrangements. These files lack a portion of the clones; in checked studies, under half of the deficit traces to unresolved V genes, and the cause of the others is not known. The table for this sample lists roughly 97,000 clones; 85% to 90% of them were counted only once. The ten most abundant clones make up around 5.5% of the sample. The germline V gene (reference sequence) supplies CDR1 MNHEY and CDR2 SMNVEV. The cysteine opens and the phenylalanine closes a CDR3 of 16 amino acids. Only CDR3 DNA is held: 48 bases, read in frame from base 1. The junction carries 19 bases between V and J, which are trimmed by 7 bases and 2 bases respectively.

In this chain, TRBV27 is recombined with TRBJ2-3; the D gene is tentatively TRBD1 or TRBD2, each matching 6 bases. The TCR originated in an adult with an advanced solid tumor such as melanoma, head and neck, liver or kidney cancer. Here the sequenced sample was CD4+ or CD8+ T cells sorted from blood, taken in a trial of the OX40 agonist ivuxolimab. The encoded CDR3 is CASKEGGGSLTDTQYF. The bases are TGTGCCAGCAAGGAGGGGGGTGGGTCACTCACAGATACGCAGTATTTT.